Shown below are 25 T cell receptor beta chains from a single sample sequenced in a study of T cell responses to AZD1222 COVID-19 vaccine. The assay was immunoSEQ multiplex PCR, and TCRdb's table has in-frame clones only and misses some. The sample contains about 120,000 clones, about 88% of which appear only once. This material consisted of peripheral blood, taken on day 0 of AZD1222 vaccination. The source is an adult in good health.

For this clone: The junction and the germline gene differ at one end; a read error may be behind it. This chain links TRBV7-7 with TRBJ2-5, with D possibly TRBD2 on 5 matching bases. Germline V lookup: CDR1 SSHAT, CDR2 FNYEAQ (reference sequence). CDR3 length equals 14 residues. In nucleotides, the CDR3 is TGTGCTAGCAGCCCATCCGGGGAGAAAGAGACCCAGTACTTC. Residues: CASSPSGEKETQYF.

Worth noting for this clone: Because the CDR3's place on the DNA is in doubt, the DNA is left out and the CDR3 is given as listed by TCRdb. This chain joins TRBV6-5 and TRBJ2-7; the D segment call TRBD1 is taken from the table without a DNA check. Germline loops: CDR1 MNHEY, CDR2 SVGAGI. The CDR3 totals 14 residues, both ends included. This chain's CDR3 is CASSTSTGPYEQYF.

This sequence joins TRBV7-8 and TRBJ2-5, with unresolved D. The germline CDR1 and CDR2 sequences are SGHVS and FQNEAQ. The CDR3 spans 13 residues. The V end was cut by 5 bases, the J end by 2 bases, with 9 bases between. The CDR3 coding sequence is TGTGCCAGCAGCCGCGTACGTCAAGAGACCCAGTACTTC. As protein: CASSRVRQETQYF.

In its sample, this clone was seen once. This chain links TRBV2 with TRBJ2-5; D call uncertain. Between the trimmed V and J ends, which lost 4 bases and 4 bases, there was a span of 4 bases. There are 11 residues in the CDR3. Germline V gene data show CDR1 as SNHLY and CDR2 as FYNNEI. CDR3 loop: CASSVVETQYF. The CDR3 bases are TGTGCCAGCAGTGTTGTAGAGACCCAGTACTTC.

The V and J genes are TRBV30 and TRBJ2-7; 10 positions match TRBD1. Germline lookup yields CDR1 GTSNPN and CDR2 SVGIG (reference sequence). V dropped 5 bases and J dropped 5; count of bases not matched to a gene: 12. The CDR3 runs 15 residues. This chain's CDR3 is CAWAPGTGDLHEQYF. In DNA, the CDR3 is TGTGCCTGGGCCCCCGGGACAGGGGACTTGCACGAGCAGTACTTC.

This clone appeared a few times. The gene calls are TRBV5-4 and TRBJ1-3; D might be TRBD1 (6 bases). Trimming stripped 4 bases from V and 2 bases from J, with 13 bases between. Germline V gives CDR1 SGHNT, CDR2 YYREEE (reference sequence). The CDR3 extends over 15 amino acids. CDR3 coding DNA: TGTGCCAGCAGCACCCCCGGGACAACTGGAAACACCATATATTTT. Translated, it gives CASSTPGTTGNTIYF.

The V and J genes are TRBV27 and TRBJ2-3, with D unclear. The V gene's germline CDR1 is MNHEY and CDR2 SMNVEV (reference sequence). With 3 bases removed from V and 0 bases from J, the gap between germline ends came to 10 bases. CDR3 length: 15 amino acids. The CDR3 region is CASSFRRSSTDTQYF. CDR3 nucleotides: TGTGCCAGCAGTTTTAGACGATCTAGCACAGATACGCAGTATTTT.

The chain is built from TRBV6-5 and TRBJ1-1; 7 bases align to TRBD1. With V trimmed by 6 bases and J by 0 bases, 4 bases remained unmatched. Germline V gene data show CDR1 as MNHEY and CDR2 as SVGAGI. The CDR3 is made up of 14 amino acids. For the CDR3, the DNA is TGTGCCAGCAGGTATACAGGGGTGAACACTGAAGCTTTCTTT. It codes for CASRYTGVNTEAFF.

The rearrangement uses TRBV10-2 and TRBJ1-1; 8 nucleotides match TRBD1. The junction had 6 bases not matched to a gene; V was cut back by 3 bases and J by 3 bases. This CDR3 has 15 amino acids. Per the germline V gene, CDR1 is WSHSY and CDR2 is SAAADI. The CDR3 sequence is CASSDGQGGDTEAFF. DNA of the CDR3: TGCGCCAGCAGTGACGGACAGGGCGGAGACACTGAAGCTTTCTTT.

This clone occurred a few times. The rearrangement joins TRBV7-2 to TRBJ2-1; TRBD2 matches 7 bases. Looked up from germline, CDR1 is SGHTA and CDR2 is FQGNSA. The CDR3 is 15 amino acids. The ends lost 5 bases at V and 4 bases at J; junction bases unmatched: 8. DNA of the CDR3: TGTGCCAGCAGCACCTCCGGGACTAAATACAATGAGCAGTTCTTC. Translated: CASSTSGTKYNEQFF.

The chain employs TRBV6-5 and TRBJ2-7, with TRBD1 matching over 7 bases. The junction had 12 bases not matched to a gene; V was cut back by 5 bases and J by 5 bases. This CDR3 is built from 15 residues. The germline gives CDR1 MNHEY, CDR2 SVGAGI. CDR3 loop: CASSTRMGQMNEQYF. DNA for the CDR3: TGTGCCAGCAGTACACGGATGGGACAGATGAACGAGCAGTACTTC.

The chain couples TRBV5-6 to TRBJ2-1, with 8 bases that match TRBD1. Germline CDR1 SGHDT, CDR2 YYEEEE. With 4 bases clipped from V and 1 base from J, the junction kept 13 bases outside the gene matches. The CDR3 has 18 residues. The CDR3 sequence: CASSQLRTGILSYNEQFF. The CDR3 region has the DNA TGTGCCAGCAGCCAACTGCGGACAGGGATCTTATCCTACAATGAGCAGTTCTTC.

The V and J genes are TRBV4-3 and TRBJ2-1, with TRBD2 identical over 9 bases. J gave up 6 bases and V 4 bases, and 13 bases lay outside the gene matches. The CDR3 totals 17 residues. CDR1 is LGHNA and CDR2 is YSLEER in the germline V gene. The CDR3 is CASSPQGSGSIINEQFF. The CDR3 nucleotides read TGCGCCAGCAGCCCCCAAGGTAGCGGGAGTATCATCAATGAGCAGTTCTTC.

The rearrangement uses TRBV18 and TRBJ2-5, with unresolved D. Trimming pared 3 bases from V and 1 base from J, leaving 12 bases between. The CDR3 has 15 residues. Looked up from germline, CDR1 is KGHSH and CDR2 is LQKENI. Here the CDR3 reads CASSPFSQFQETQYF. In DNA, the CDR3 is TGTGCCAGCTCACCCTTTTCACAGTTCCAAGAGACCCAGTACTTC.

The CDR3 loop reads CASSFLGTGGSEQYF. The CDR3 coding sequence is TGTGCCAGCAGCTTCCTAGGGACAGGGGGCTCTGAGCAGTACTTC. This chain connects TRBV11-3 to TRBJ2-7; 12 bases match TRBD1. The junction had 7 bases not matched to a gene; V was cut back by 3 bases and J by 7 bases. CDR1 is SGHNT and CDR2 is YENEEA in the germline V gene. The CDR3 has 15 residues.

J is TRBJ2-2 and V is TRBV15, with 8 bases aligning to TRBD2. The CDR3 is made up of 17 amino acids. In germline, CDR1 is LNHNV, CDR2 YYDKDF (reference sequence). V shed 1 base and J 7 bases; nucleotides not matched to a gene: 11. This chain's CDR3 is CATSRARGARSGGELFF. The CDR3 DNA reads TGTGCCACCAGCAGAGCGCGGGGGGCCCGTTCTGGCGGGGAGCTGTTTTTT.

The genes are TRBV5-1 and TRBJ2-5; D not resolved. CDR1 and CDR2 from the germline V gene are SGHRS and YFSETQ. V was shortened by 2 bases and J by 1 base, with 3 bases between the two germline ends. CDR3 length: 12 residues. This chain's CDR3 is CASSFTQETQYF. The DNA for the CDR3 is TGCGCCAGCAGCTTTACCCAAGAGACCCAGTACTTC.

The CDR3 DNA reads TGTGCCAGCAGTGACCAGTGGGGAGCCCTAGCCAAAAACATTCAGTACTTC. Residues: CASSDQWGALAKNIQYF. The chain carries TRBV2 and TRBJ2-4, with a tentative D call TRBD2 (5 bases). CDR1 and CDR2 from the germline V gene are SNHLY and FYNNEI. This CDR3 region has 17 residues. With 3 bases removed from V and 0 bases from J, the gap between germline ends came to 15 bases. The full variable domain, in which reference TRBV2 and TRBJ2-4 provide the parts outside the CDR3, is EPEVTQTPSHQVTQMGQEVILRCVPISNHLYFYWYRQILGQKVEFLVSFYNNEISEKSEIFDDQFSVERPDGSNFTLKIRSTKLEDSAMYFCASSDQWGALAKNIQYFGAGTRLSVL.

The chain has TRBV5-6 and TRBJ1-6; D gene ambiguous. Trimming left V 1 base short and J 6 bases short, with 8 bases between. The CDR3 consists of 14 residues. Germline assignment: CDR1 SGHDT and CDR2 YYEEEE. The CDR3 nucleotides read TGTGCCAGCAGCTTGTTGCAGCTTAATTCACCCCTCCACTTT. Its translation: CASSLLQLNSPLHF.

This chain links TRBV27 with TRBJ2-1, with D maybe TRBD2 (6 bases). This CDR3 is 15 amino acids long. Germline V CDR1 and CDR2: MNHEY, SMNVEV (reference sequence). The ends were cut back, 1 base at V and 4 bases at J, with 11 bases in the middle. The CDR3 protein is CASSLYASAYNEQFF. DNA for the CDR3: TGTGCCAGCAGTTTATACGCTAGCGCATACAATGAGCAGTTCTTC.

The rearrangement uses TRBV29-1 and TRBJ2-5; TRBD1 might be the D (6 bases). The CDR3 extends over 14 amino acids. The germline V gene has CDR1 SQVTM and CDR2 ANQGSEA. V was clipped by 8 bases and J by 4 bases, with 20 bases between them. CDR3 bases: TGCAGCCTAAAGTTGGGGGCGCCGTTAGAGACCCAGTACTTC. It yields the protein CSLKLGAPLETQYF.

The chain is built from TRBV11-2 and TRBJ2-5; 7 nucleotides match TRBD2. The CDR3 runs 15 residues. The trim removed 4 bases at V and 2 bases at J, leaving 7 bases unmatched. Germline CDR1 reads SGHAT; CDR2 reads FQNNGV. CDR3 region: CASSWRTRIQETQYF. The CDR3, as DNA: TGTGCCAGCAGCTGGCGGACTAGAATACAAGAGACCCAGTACTTC.

The rearrangement joins TRBV28 to TRBJ1-5; D is ambiguous. V shed 2 bases and J shed 2 bases, with 10 bases lying between them. The germline V gene encodes CDR1 MDHEN and CDR2 SYDVKM. CDR3 size: 15 residues. CDR3 DNA sequence: TGTGCCAGCAGTTTAATGTCGGGCGGCAATCAGCCCCAGCATTTT. This translates into CASSLMSGGNQPQHF.

The genes are TRBV20-1 and TRBJ1-2; 12 nucleotides align to TRBD1. CDR3 length: 15 residues. Unmatched junction bases numbered 6, after V lost 3 bases and J lost 4 bases. The V gene's germline CDR1 is DFQATT and CDR2 SNEGSKA (reference sequence). The CDR3 DNA reads TGCAGTGCTAGTCGGGACAGGGGGCGAGGCTATGGCTACACCTTC. Amino acid sequence: CSASRDRGRGYGYTF.

This sequence joins TRBV7-3 and TRBJ1-1; D remains ambiguous. Trimming stripped 0 bases from V and 7 bases from J, with 9 bases between. The CDR3 consists of 13 residues. In germline, CDR1 is SGHTA, CDR2 FQGTGA. CDR3 DNA: TGTGCCAGCAGCTTAACCATACGTGGTGAAGCTTTCTTT. Residues: CASSLTIRGEAFF.